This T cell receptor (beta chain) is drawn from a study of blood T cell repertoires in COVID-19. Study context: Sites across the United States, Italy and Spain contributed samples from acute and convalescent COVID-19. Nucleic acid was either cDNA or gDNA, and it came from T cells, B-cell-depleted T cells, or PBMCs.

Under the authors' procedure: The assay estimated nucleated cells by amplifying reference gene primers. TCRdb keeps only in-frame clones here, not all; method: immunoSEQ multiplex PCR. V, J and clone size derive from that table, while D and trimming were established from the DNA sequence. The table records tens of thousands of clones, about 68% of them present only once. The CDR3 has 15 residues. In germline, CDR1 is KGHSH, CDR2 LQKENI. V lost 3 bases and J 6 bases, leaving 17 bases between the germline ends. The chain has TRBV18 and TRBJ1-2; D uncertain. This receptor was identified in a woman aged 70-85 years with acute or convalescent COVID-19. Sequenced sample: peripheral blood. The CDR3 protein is CASSPQIEMQDGYTF. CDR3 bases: TGTGCCAGCTCACCTCAAATCGAAATGCAGGATGGCTACACCTTC.